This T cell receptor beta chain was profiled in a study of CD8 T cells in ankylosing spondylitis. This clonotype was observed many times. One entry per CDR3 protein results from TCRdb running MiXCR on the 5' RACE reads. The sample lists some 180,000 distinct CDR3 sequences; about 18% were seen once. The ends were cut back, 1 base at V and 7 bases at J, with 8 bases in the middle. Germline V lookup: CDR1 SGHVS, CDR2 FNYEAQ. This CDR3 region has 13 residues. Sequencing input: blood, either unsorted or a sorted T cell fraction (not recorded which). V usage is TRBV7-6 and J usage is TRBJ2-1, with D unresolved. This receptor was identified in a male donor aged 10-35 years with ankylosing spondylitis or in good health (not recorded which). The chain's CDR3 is CASSLGPSNEQFF. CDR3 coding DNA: TGTGCCAGCAGCTTAGGGCCCTCGAATGAGCAGTTCTTC.